This record concerns one T cell receptor beta chain sequence. Its specificity is unknown. Assay: immunoSEQ multiplex PCR; the TCRdb copy retains only in-frame clones and omits some. The table has 250,000 to 300,000 clones, roughly 93% seen once. The data derive from a study of T cell responses to AZD1222 COVID-19 vaccine. Overall study results and limits: Baseline serology detected seropositivity in only five or six AZD1222 recipients. Spike-specific TCR breadth and depth both grew after two AZD1222 doses. The sample set comprised mostly white British donors with more females, and clonal diversity was possibly underestimated.

This CDR3 spans 13 amino acids. Trimming left V 2 bases short and J 6 bases short, with 10 bases between. Germline loops: CDR1 SNHLY, CDR2 FYNNEI. The starting material was peripheral blood, obtained 28 days after the second AZD1222 dose. The receptor's source is an adult who received the AZD1222 COVID-19 vaccine. The J gene is TRBJ1-1, the V gene TRBV2; D possibly corresponds to TRBD1 (5 bases). The CDR3 spells CASSETGDAEAFF. For the CDR3, the DNA is TGTGCCAGCAGTGAAACCGGGGACGCTGAAGCTTTCTTT.